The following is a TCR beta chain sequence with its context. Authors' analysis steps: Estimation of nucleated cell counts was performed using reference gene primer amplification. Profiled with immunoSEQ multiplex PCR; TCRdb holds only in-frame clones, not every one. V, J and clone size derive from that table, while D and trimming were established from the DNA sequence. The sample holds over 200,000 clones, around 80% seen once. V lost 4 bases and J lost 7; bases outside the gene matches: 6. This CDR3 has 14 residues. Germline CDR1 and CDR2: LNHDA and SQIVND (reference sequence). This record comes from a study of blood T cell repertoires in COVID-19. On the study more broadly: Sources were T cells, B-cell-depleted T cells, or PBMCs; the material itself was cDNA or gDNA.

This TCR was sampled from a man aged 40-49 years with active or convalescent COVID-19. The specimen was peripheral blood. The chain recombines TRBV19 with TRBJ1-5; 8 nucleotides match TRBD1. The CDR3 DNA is TGTGCCAGTAGTAATGGACAGGGCGTCCAGCCCCAGCATTTT. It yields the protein CASSNGQGVQPQHF.